This T cell receptor beta chain was obtained from a study of T cell repertoires in cytomegalovirus infection. Whole-study context: Both CMV infection and a matching HLA type were indicated by public TCR beta signatures.

TCRdb processed the reads anew with MiXCR; each CDR3 protein has one entry. The profile shows under 800,000 distinct CDR3 sequences, roughly 26% of them singletons. This clonotype was seen only a few times. Its specificity is unknown. Study results and caveats: CMV-specific TCR beta clonotypes restricted by HLA-C dominated the ex vivo response. Frequencies of public TCR beta families were cumulated, and this identified carriers of CMV plus the relevant HLA.

This CDR3 region has 16 residues. V dropped 0 bases and J dropped 5 bases, with 14 bases sitting between them. The germline V gene encodes CDR1 MNHNY and CDR2 SVGAGI (reference sequence). The chain recombines TRBV6-6 with TRBJ2-1, with TRBD2 as a possible D gene (5 bases). The source of this sequence is a human donor in good health (CMV status not recorded). Some clones in this sample may be carry-over from other donors' samples. Sequenced: CD8+ T cells from PBMCs. CDR3 sequence: CASSYSRAWDDNEQFF. DNA of the CDR3: TGTGCCAGCAGTTACTCGCGGGCCTGGGATGACAATGAGCAGTTCTTC.